This passage covers 30 T cell receptor beta chains from one sample sequenced in a study of OX40 agonist ivuxolimab in advanced cancers. Only in-frame clones appear in the TCRdb table, and some are missing; sequencing was by immunoSEQ multiplex PCR. The sample comprises about 64,000 clones, about 81% of which are singletons, and about 2.2% rests with the top ten. The specimen comprised CD4+ or CD8+ T cells sorted from blood, sampled in a trial of the OX40 agonist ivuxolimab. The origin of the receptors is an adult with an advanced solid tumor such as melanoma, head and neck, liver or kidney cancer.

The chain recombines TRBV30 with TRBJ1-2; D not certain. From germline, CDR1 is GTSNPN and CDR2 SVGIG (reference sequence). This CDR3 comprises 13 residues. The germline V and J ends were trimmed by 3 bases and 2 bases, with 10 bases remaining between them. The CDR3 nucleotides read TGTGCCTGGAGGCGAGCCGGAAACTATGGCTACACCTTC. It codes for CAWRRAGNYGYTF. Combining the CDR3 with reference TRBV30 and TRBJ1-2 gives the whole variable domain SQTIHQWPATLVQPVGSPLSLECTVEGTSNPNLYWYRQAAGRGLQLLFYSVGIGQISSEVPQNLSASRPQDRQFILSSKKLLLSDSGFYLCAWRRAGNYGYTFGSGTRLTVV.

The chain joins TRBV7-8 to TRBJ2-6; the D gene could be TRBD1 or TRBD2 (5 bases each). The CDR3 contains 17 residues. Germline loops: CDR1 SGHVS, CDR2 FQNEAQ. V was clipped by 3 bases and J by 0 bases, with 12 bases between them. As DNA, the CDR3 is TGTGCCAGCAGCTTCGGGACGGGCCGCTCTGGGGCCAACGTCCTGACTTTC. The encoded protein is CASSFGTGRSGANVLTF.

The chain recombines TRBV2 with TRBJ1-1; the D is unclear. Germline lookup yields CDR1 SNHLY and CDR2 FYNNEI. Trimming removed 7 bases at V and 3 bases at J, with 18 bases between. The CDR3 contains 15 residues. In DNA form, the CDR3 reads TGTGCCAGCATGGGCCGGGAGGTTGCGTACACTGAAGCTTTCTTT. This codes for CASMGREVAYTEAFF. Variable domain in full (rest from reference TRBV2 and TRBJ1-1): EPEVTQTPSHQVTQMGQEVILRCVPISNHLYFYWYRQILGQKVEFLVSFYNNEISEKSEIFDDQFSVERPDGSNFTLKIRSTKLEDSAMYFCASMGREVAYTEAFFGQGTRLTVV.

V usage is TRBV7-2 and J usage is TRBJ2-3; possibly TRBD1 or TRBD2 for D (5 bases each). This CDR3 region has 13 residues. V was clipped by 4 bases and J by 6 bases, with 11 bases between them. Germline V gene lookup returns CDR1 SGHTA and CDR2 FQGNSA. In DNA form, the CDR3 reads TGTGCCAGCAGCTCCCGCTGGGGGGATACGCAGTATTTT. Residues: CASSSRWGDTQYF.

The rearrangement joins TRBV4-1 to TRBJ2-5; no definite D call. V lost 1 base to trimming and J lost 1 base, with 4 bases between them. CDR1 and CDR2 from the germline V gene are MGHRA and YSYEKL. The CDR3 contains 13 residues. Written as DNA, the CDR3 is TGCGCCAGCAGCCAAGTATCCCAAGAGACCCAGTACTTC. Its translation: CASSQVSQETQYF.

This clone was counted a few times. Here the CDR3 DNA reads TGTGCCAGCAGCTATAACAATGAGCAGTTCTTC. Protein: CASSYNNEQFF. The chain has TRBV6-5 and TRBJ2-1; D gene uncertain. The germline V and J ends were trimmed by 6 bases and 5 bases, with 5 bases remaining between them. The germline V gene has CDR1 MNHEY and CDR2 SVGAGI. The CDR3 length is 11 residues.

This clone has more than one count but fewer than ten. V gene TRBV11-2 combines with J gene TRBJ1-2; 10 bases map to TRBD1. J gave up 5 bases and V 4 bases, and 1 base lay outside the gene matches. The CDR3 totals 13 residues. The V gene's germline CDR1 is SGHAT and CDR2 FQNNGV. CDR3 in amino acids: CASSSDRGYGYTF. The CDR3 DNA sequence: TGTGCCAGCAGCTCGGACAGGGGGTATGGCTACACCTTC.

This clone occurred once. This chain connects TRBV27 to TRBJ2-5; 9 positions agree with TRBD1. V shed 7 bases, J shed 7 bases, and the junction held 7 bases outside the gene matches. CDR1 and CDR2 from the germline V gene are MNHEY and SMNVEV (reference sequence). The CDR3 has 13 residues. DNA for the CDR3: TGTGCCAGCAACTTACAGGGGGCGGGGACCCAGTACTTC. Amino acids: CASNLQGAGTQYF.

The chain combines TRBV10-3 with TRBJ2-1; 8 bases agree with TRBD2. Trimming took 2 bases from V and 3 from J; bases not matched to a gene: 6. The germline V gene encodes CDR1 ENHRY and CDR2 SYGVKD. This CDR3 has 16 amino acids. The CDR3 coding sequence is TGTGCCATCAGTGAGGTCGGGCGGGAGGTCTACAATGAGCAGTTCTTC. This gives the protein CAISEVGREVYNEQFF.

This clone was seen only a few times. This chain links TRBV6-5 with TRBJ1-2; D not resolved. The length of the CDR3 is 12 residues. V was shortened by 4 bases and J by 10 bases, with 13 bases between the two germline ends. Per the germline V gene, CDR1 is MNHEY and CDR2 is SVGAGI. In DNA form, the CDR3 reads TGTGCCAGCAGTTCCAGCGGGCGGCCCTACACCTTC. Translated, it gives CASSSSGRPYTF.

The sample holds a few counts of this clone. The V call is TRBV2, the J call TRBJ2-5; 7 nucleotides match TRBD1. CDR3 size: 15 residues. Trimming cost V 7 bases and J 2 bases; bases outside gene matches: 10. Germline lookup yields CDR1 SNHLY and CDR2 FYNNEI. CDR3 region: CASTRGTDPQETQYF. CDR3 bases: TGTGCCAGCACTCGAGGGACAGACCCTCAAGAGACCCAGTACTTC.

This clone has just a few counts. The chain has TRBV30 and TRBJ1-3; maybe TRBD1 (6 bases). Looked up from germline, CDR1 is GTSNPN and CDR2 is SVGIG (reference sequence). The CDR3 is 15 residues long. V was pared by 3 bases and J by 2 bases, with 14 bases between. In nucleotides, the CDR3 is TGTGCCTGGAGGGGGTCGGGGGGCACTGGAAACACCATATATTTT. This translates into CAWRGSGGTGNTIYF.

Written as DNA, the CDR3 is TGTGCCAGCAGGCTCTTTGGAGATACGCAGTATTTT. This translates into CASRLFGDTQYF. The chain carries TRBV2 and TRBJ2-3; D is unresolved. V lost 6 bases to trimming and J lost 5 bases, with 9 bases between them. The germline CDR1 and CDR2 sequences are SNHLY and FYNNEI. The CDR3 is made up of 12 amino acids.

The V gene is TRBV5-1, the J gene TRBJ2-5, with 8 bases matching TRBD1. Per germline, CDR1 SGHRS and CDR2 YFSETQ. The CDR3 consists of 15 residues. The V segment lost 2 bases and the J segment 4 bases; nucleotides outside the gene matches: 7. The CDR3 DNA is TGCGCCAGCAGCTTCATGGACAGGGTACGAGAGACCCAGTACTTC. This encodes CASSFMDRVRETQYF.

V gene TRBV2 combines with J gene TRBJ2-3; a possible D gene is TRBD2 (5 bases). The germline CDR1 and CDR2 sequences are SNHLY and FYNNEI. The CDR3 spans 13 residues. Trimming shortened V by 7 bases and J by 1 base, and 9 bases separated the two germline ends. The CDR3 DNA is TGTGCCAGCAAATTCGGGGGCACAGATACGCAGTATTTT. Translating it yields CASKFGGTDTQYF.

This clone was recorded only once. V and J are TRBV19 and TRBJ2-6; tentative D call: TRBD1 (6 bases). The CDR3 consists of 19 residues. V was shortened by 0 bases and J by 0 bases, with 15 bases between the two germline ends. CDR1 and CDR2 from the germline V gene are LNHDA and SQIVND (reference sequence). CDR3 DNA sequence: TGTGCCAGTAGTATAGACCCTACAGGGAAAATCTCTGGGGCCAACGTCCTGACTTTC. Translating gives CASSIDPTGKISGANVLTF.

The chain combines TRBV11-2 with TRBJ2-1; 9 positions match TRBD2. The length of the CDR3 is 15 residues. The germline V gene encodes CDR1 SGHAT and CDR2 FQNNGV. The V segment lost 5 bases and the J segment 4 bases; nucleotides outside the gene matches: 6. The CDR3 sequence: CASSIGTSRYNEQFF. CDR3 DNA: TGTGCCAGCAGCATCGGGACTAGCCGATACAATGAGCAGTTCTTC.

The V call is TRBV30, the J call TRBJ1-6; maybe TRBD1 (5 bases). The CDR3 is 14 amino acids. V was clipped by 3 bases and J by 7 bases, with 13 bases between them. The germline gives CDR1 GTSNPN, CDR2 SVGIG (reference sequence). Here the CDR3 reads CAWRRGPRNSPLHF. The CDR3, as DNA: TGTGCCTGGAGAAGGGGACCGCGGAATTCACCCCTCCACTTT.

In its sample, this clone was seen once. The rearrangement uses TRBV11-2 and TRBJ2-7; no clear D gene. Germline CDR1 is SGHAT and CDR2 is FQNNGV. This CDR3 region has 9 residues. As DNA, the CDR3 is TGTGCAAGGTCCGCGGAGCAGTACTTC. Protein: CARSAEQYF.

The V gene is TRBV7-9, the J gene TRBJ2-6, with D possibly TRBD2 on 5 matching bases. This CDR3 is built from 15 residues. In germline, CDR1 is SEHNR, CDR2 FQNEAQ (reference sequence). V was clipped by 6 bases and J by 2 bases, with 11 bases between them. The chain's CDR3 is CASSSIGAGANVLTF. DNA for the CDR3: TGTGCCAGCAGTTCAATCGGGGCTGGGGCCAACGTCCTGACTTTC.

The chain has TRBV7-2 and TRBJ2-5, with TRBD2 matching 7 bases. The DNA end favors TRBJ2-7, so the J call may be wrong. CDR1 is SGHTA, CDR2 FQGNSA, per germline. The CDR3 length is 14 residues. CDR3 in amino acids: CASSQAGTNYEQYF. The CDR3 DNA sequence: TGTGCCAGCAGCCAAGCCGGGACTAACTACGAGCAGTACTTC.

The chain is built from TRBV5-1 and TRBJ2-1; maybe TRBD2 (9 bases). The germline gives CDR1 SGHRS, CDR2 YFSETQ. V lost 5 bases and J 6 bases, leaving 24 bases between the germline ends. This CDR3 region has 17 residues. CDR3 residues: CASRDRGRGTSLNEQFF. The CDR3 bases are TGCGCCAGCAGAGACAGGGGACGGGGGACTAGCCTCAATGAGCAGTTCTTC.

This clone was counted a single time. V is TRBV30 and J is TRBJ1-2; 7 positions agree with TRBD1. The CDR3 has 13 amino acids. V was clipped by 4 bases and J by 4 bases; unmatched bases: 6. Germline V gives CDR1 GTSNPN, CDR2 SVGIG (reference sequence). In nucleotides, the CDR3 is TGTGCCTGGAATAGGGACAGACCCTATGGCTACACCTTC. Translation gives CAWNRDRPYGYTF.

CDR3 region: CASSPRQLNEKLFF. In DNA, the CDR3 is TGTGCCAGCAGCCCCCGGCAGCTGAATGAAAAACTGTTTTTT. The genes are TRBV14 and TRBJ1-4, with D hard to call. The CDR3 loop spans 14 amino acids. With 4 bases removed from V and 5 bases from J, the gap between germline ends came to 11 bases. Germline V lookup: CDR1 SGHDN, CDR2 FVKESK.

In its sample, this clone ranks as medium-sized (0.01 to 0.1%). The chain combines TRBV7-9 with TRBJ1-4; D gene unclear. V dropped 8 bases and J dropped 8 bases, with 18 bases sitting between them. Germline values: CDR1 SEHNR, CDR2 FQNEAQ (reference sequence). This CDR3 region has 14 residues. CDR3 in amino acids: CASGRPDRREKLFF. DNA of the CDR3: TGTGCCAGCGGGAGACCGGATAGAAGGGAAAAACTGTTTTTT.

The chain recombines TRBV13 with TRBJ2-2; D is perhaps TRBD1 (5 bases). In germline, CDR1 is PRHDT, CDR2 FYEKMQ (reference sequence). The CDR3 length is 15 residues. V was clipped by 4 bases and J by 0 bases, with 9 bases between them. This CDR3 is CASSSRGSNTGELFF. CDR3 DNA sequence: TGTGCCAGCAGCTCTAGGGGTTCGAACACCGGGGAGCTGTTTTTT.

J is TRBJ2-1 and V is TRBV11-3; D is unresolved. Germline V gene data show CDR1 as SGHNT and CDR2 as YENEEA. The germline V and J ends were trimmed by 0 bases and 6 bases, with 6 bases remaining between them. This CDR3 region has 13 residues. The CDR3: CASSLDSGNEQFF. The CDR3 DNA reads TGTGCCAGCAGCTTAGATTCCGGCAATGAGCAGTTCTTC.

The chain recombines TRBV29-1 with TRBJ2-3; the D is unclear. This CDR3 region has 12 residues. Germline V lookup: CDR1 SQVTM, CDR2 ANQGSEA. V dropped 4 bases and J dropped 2 bases, with 7 bases sitting between them. CDR3 sequence: CSVGPDTDTQYF. Here the CDR3 DNA reads TGCAGCGTTGGCCCAGACACAGATACGCAGTATTTT.

This chain joins TRBV25-1 and TRBJ2-7, with 10 bases lining up with TRBD1. Germline lookup yields CDR1 MGHDK and CDR2 SYGVNS. This CDR3 region has 15 residues. Trimming removed 6 bases from V and 7 bases from J; junction bases left unmatched: 12. The CDR3 region is CASSLGQGGPGEQYF. In nucleotides, the CDR3 is TGTGCCAGCAGCCTCGGACAGGGGGGACCTGGGGAGCAGTACTTC.

This clone was picked up a small number of times. The chain couples TRBV28 to TRBJ2-7; 12 bases line up with TRBD2. The CDR3 spans 19 residues. With V trimmed by 6 bases and J by 3 bases, 18 bases remained unmatched. Germline V gives CDR1 MDHEN, CDR2 SYDVKM. CDR3 loop: CASRTSGRGWANGFYEQYF. CDR3 nucleotide sequence: TGTGCCAGCAGGACTAGCGGGAGAGGGTGGGCAAATGGCTTCTACGAGCAGTACTTC.